This TCR beta chain is drawn from a study of cytomegalovirus exposure and HLA in healthy donors. Turning to the study itself: Earlier, fewer than 140 million unique TCR beta sequences were recovered from approximately 180 million T cells by an analysis.

13 Jbeta primers and 60 Vbeta primers were used for the PCR. The protocol was immunoSEQ multiplex PCR, while the TCRdb copy is restricted to in-frame clones and leaves out a portion. Here the sample spans fewer than 200,000 clones, roughly 77% being singletons. The CDR3 length is 13 residues. V was pared by 2 bases and J by 6 bases, with 3 bases of the junction left unmatched. CDR1 and CDR2 from the germline V gene are LNHNV and YYDKDF (reference sequence). Study outcomes and limitations: Reportedly, diagnosis of cytomegalovirus status by the classifier showed high specificity and sensitivity. It was reported in a later analysis that an Asian-associated ancestry cluster showed fewer N-insertions than the roughly 670-donor mean.

A word on this clone: As yet, its antigen is unknown.

The sample taken for sequencing was PBMCs. The chain joins TRBV15 to TRBJ2-7; TRBD1 aligns across 8 bases. The clonotype originates from a man aged 25-40 years in good health and CMV-seropositive. The CDR3 here is CATSRRQGPEQYF. The CDR3 bases are TGTGCCACCAGCAGAAGACAGGGGCCCGAGCAGTACTTC. Together with reference TRBV15 and TRBJ2-7, the CDR3 gives the full variable domain: DAMVIQNPRYQVTQFGKPVTLSCSQTLNHNVMYWYQQKSSQAPKLLFHYYDKDFNNEADTPDNFQSRRPNTSFCFLDIRSPGLGDTAMYLCATSRRQGPEQYFGPGTRLTVT.